This TCR beta chain was recorded in a study of shared clonotypes between healthy human individuals. Findings and caveats of the study: Against clonotypes common to all four donors, non-shared ones had lower generation probabilities.

The protocol was immunoSEQ multiplex PCR, while the TCRdb copy is restricted to in-frame clones and leaves out a portion. Of about 1.1 million clones in the sample, 75% to 85% are singletons; the top ten hold roughly 0.56%. Looked up from germline, CDR1 is SGHRS and CDR2 is YFSETQ. Trimming cost V 2 bases and J 2 bases, with 7 bases left between them. The CDR3 loop spans 13 amino acids. A word on this clone: The antigen remains unidentified. Other DNA sequences of this sample code for an identical CDR3.

Sequencing used memory CD4+ T cells from PBMCs. Subset specified: CD45RA-negative fraction. The source is a man aged 18-30 years in good health. Some clones in this sample may be carry-over from other donors' samples. The chain employs TRBV5-1 and TRBJ1-1; D unclear. The CDR3, as DNA: TGCGCCAGCAGCTTTGACGGTAACACTGAAGCTTTCTTT. It translates to CASSFDGNTEAFF.